This entry lists 27 T cell receptor beta chains sequenced from one sample in a study of beta chain features in type 1 diabetes. Whole-study findings and limits: There was a moderate but significant shortening of TCRB CDR3s in all four CD4+ subsets of Type 1 diabetes patients.

Investigators reverse transcribed all isolated RNA, so they sequenced expressed TCRB transcripts. Profiling relied on immunoSEQ multiplex PCR, and the TCRdb table lists in-frame clones only, not all of them. The sample has roughly 26,000 clones, 49% seen once. Their specific antigens are unknown. The sample consisted of stem cell memory CD4+ T cells from blood. Receptors originate from a man aged 25-45 years with type 1 diabetes.

J is TRBJ2-1 and V is TRBV6-1; 9 bases agree with TRBD2. With V trimmed by 9 bases and J by 7 bases, 13 bases remained unmatched. The CDR3 length is 15 residues. Germline CDR1 reads MNHNS; CDR2 reads SASEGT. The CDR3 reads CASHFGVAGENEQFF. Written as DNA, the CDR3 is TGTGCCAGTCATTTCGGGGTAGCGGGGGAAAATGAGCAGTTCTTC.

The V and J genes are TRBV9 and TRBJ2-7; 9 bases map to TRBD2. The DNA end favors TRBJ2-5, so the J call may be wrong. Germline V CDR1 and CDR2: SGDLS, YYNGEE. The CDR3 sequence is 14 residues long. As DNA, the CDR3 is TGTGCCAGCAGCGGGGCTAGCGGGAAAGAGACCCAGTACTTC. Translated, it gives CASSGASGKETQYF.

The chain employs TRBV11-3 and TRBJ2-3; 10 nucleotides line up with TRBD1. V gave up 7 bases and J gave up 5 bases; unmatched junction bases: 3. Germline assignment: CDR1 SGHNT and CDR2 YENEEA. CDR3 length equals 13 residues. The CDR3 DNA is TGTGCCAGCAAAGGACAGGGGGAAGATACGCAGTATTTT. Its translation: CASKGQGEDTQYF. Drawing the rest from reference TRBV11-3 and TRBJ2-3, the complete variable domain is EAGVVQSPRYKIIEKKQPVAFWCNPISGHNTLYWYLQNLGQGPELLIRYENEEAVDDSQLPKDRFSAERLKGVDSTLKIQPAELGDSAVYLCASKGQGEDTQYFGPGTRLTVL.

This clone was observed a handful of times. V and J are TRBV2 and TRBJ1-5; D gene ambiguous. V dropped 4 bases and J dropped 11 bases, with 21 bases sitting between them. Germline V gene sequence: CDR1 SNHLY, CDR2 FYNNEI. The CDR3 loop spans 15 amino acids. DNA for the CDR3: TGTGCCAGCAGTGGGCCCGGCGGGGAAGGATCGGCCCAGCATTTT. Translation: CASSGPGGEGSAQHF.

The rearrangement uses TRBV18 and TRBJ1-5, with unresolved D. CDR3 length: 13 amino acids. Germline-derived CDR1 and CDR2 are KGHSH and LQKENI. V dropped 3 bases and J dropped 5 bases, with 8 bases sitting between them. The CDR3 spells CASSPSPDQPQHF. In DNA form, the CDR3 reads TGTGCCAGCTCACCTAGCCCGGATCAGCCCCAGCATTTT.

This chain connects TRBV10-3 to TRBJ1-2; possibly TRBD1 for D (5 bases). Per the germline V gene, CDR1 is ENHRY and CDR2 is SYGVKD. Trimming cost V 10 bases and J 7 bases, with 19 bases left between them. This CDR3 has 13 residues. CDR3 loop: CATENGHQFGYTF. As DNA, the CDR3 is TGTGCCACGGAAAACGGACATCAGTTTGGCTACACCTTC.

The rearrangement joins TRBV2 to TRBJ2-1; 13 bases fit TRBD2. V lost 6 bases and J lost 2; bases outside the gene matches: 10. CDR1 and CDR2 (germline): SNHLY, FYNNEI. The CDR3 has 18 residues. CDR3 residues: CASRGGTSGVSPYNEQFF. The CDR3 bases are TGTGCCAGCAGAGGGGGGACTAGCGGGGTGTCCCCCTACAATGAGCAGTTCTTC.

V gene TRBV27 combines with J gene TRBJ2-3, with 9 nucleotides matching TRBD2. The V and J ends lost 5 bases and 6 bases, in that order; junction bases with no gene match: 12. The CDR3 covers 16 residues. Germline CDR1 reads MNHEY; CDR2 reads SMNVEV (reference sequence). CDR3 DNA: TGTGCCAGCAGTCCCATAGCGGGGGCTCAGAGGGATACGCAGTATTTT. Amino acids: CASSPIAGAQRDTQYF.

Only a few counts were recorded for this clone. The chain is built from TRBV7-9 and TRBJ2-7; D perhaps matches TRBD1 (6 bases). CDR3 size: 13 residues. V lost 3 bases and J lost 4, with 10 bases in between. Germline assignment: CDR1 SEHNR and CDR2 FQNEAQ (reference sequence). The CDR3 DNA reads TGTGCCAGCAGCTTCGGACAGTCTTACGAGCAGTACTTC. Encoded protein: CASSFGQSYEQYF.

The chain employs TRBV6-6 and TRBJ2-7; TRBD2 matches at 8 bases. The CDR3 is 13 amino acids. Germline V gives CDR1 MNHNY, CDR2 SVGAGI (reference sequence). V lost 6 bases, J lost 3 bases, and 4 bases stayed unmatched. CDR3 in DNA: TGTGCCAGCAGACTAGCGGAGCTCTACGAGCAGTACTTC. This codes for CASRLAELYEQYF.

The rearrangement uses TRBV7-9 and TRBJ2-7, with 7 bases lining up with TRBD1. The CDR3 runs to 14 residues. Germline CDR1 reads SEHNR; CDR2 reads FQNEAQ (reference sequence). The V and J ends lost 4 bases and 2 bases, in that order; junction bases with no gene match: 5. CDR3: CASSSTGTPYEQYF. CDR3 coding DNA: TGTGCCAGCAGCTCGACAGGGACCCCCTACGAGCAGTACTTC.

This chain connects TRBV4-1 to TRBJ1-6; D unresolved. This CDR3 is 13 amino acids long. Looked up from germline, CDR1 is MGHRA and CDR2 is YSYEKL. The V end was cut by 3 bases, the J end by 10 bases, with 10 bases between. The CDR3 sequence is CASSQFGGSPLHF. Written as DNA, the CDR3 is TGCGCCAGCAGCCAGTTCGGCGGGTCACCCCTCCACTTT.

Only a few counts were recorded for this clone. The chain recombines TRBV4-1 with TRBJ2-1; weak D call: TRBD2 (6 bases). Trimming took off 1 base at V and 4 bases at J, with 14 bases between the two ends. The CDR3 has 16 amino acids. Looked up from germline, CDR1 is MGHRA and CDR2 is YSYEKL. The CDR3 coding sequence is TGCGCCAGCAGCCAAGTGGGTAGCGGAGGATACAATGAGCAGTTCTTC. This sequence encodes CASSQVGSGGYNEQFF.

The chain joins TRBV11-2 to TRBJ2-7; D remains ambiguous. The CDR3 is 12 residues long. The V gene lost 4 bases and the J gene lost 2 bases, with 6 bases spanning the gap. Germline V lookup: CDR1 SGHAT, CDR2 FQNNGV. The CDR3 here is CASSSPTYEQYF. In DNA, the CDR3 is TGTGCCAGCAGCTCCCCCACCTACGAGCAGTACTTC.

The chain uses TRBV4-2 and TRBJ2-2; D gene unclear. The CDR3 spans 15 residues. Trimming removed 1 base from V and 0 bases from J, with 6 bases in between. Germline CDR1 LGHNA, CDR2 YNFKEQ. CDR3 sequence (DNA): TGTGCCAGCAGCCAAGCCATTTCGAACACCGGGGAGCTGTTTTTT. Protein sequence: CASSQAISNTGELFF.

The chain combines TRBV2 with TRBJ1-2; a weak D match, TRBD1 (6 bases). Trimming pared 5 bases from V and 3 bases from J, leaving 10 bases between. Germline V lookup: CDR1 SNHLY, CDR2 FYNNEI. This CDR3 region has 13 residues. The chain's CDR3 is CASSLQGHYGYTF. In DNA form, the CDR3 reads TGTGCCAGCAGTTTACAGGGACACTATGGCTACACCTTC.

V and J are TRBV7-9 and TRBJ2-5, with D uncertain. The V gene's germline CDR1 is SEHNR and CDR2 FQNEAQ (reference sequence). The CDR3 covers 13 residues. Trimming left V 5 bases short and J 5 bases short, with 12 bases between. CDR3 coding DNA: TGTGCCAGCAGCACGAGGTTGGGTGAGACCCAGTACTTC. Translated, it gives CASSTRLGETQYF.

The chain recombines TRBV6-1 with TRBJ2-4; 7 nucleotides line up with TRBD2. The CDR3 sequence is 15 residues long. Trimming cost V 0 bases and J 8 bases; bases outside gene matches: 7. CDR1 and CDR2 from the germline V gene are MNHNS and SASEGT. The CDR3 region is CASSEASGARDIQYF. The CDR3, as DNA: TGTGCCAGCAGTGAAGCAAGCGGGGCGCGGGACATTCAGTACTTC.

This chain links TRBV6-1 with TRBJ2-1; TRBD2 agrees at 13 bases. J was trimmed by 10 bases and V by 5 bases; bases with no gene match: 8. CDR1 is MNHNS, CDR2 SASEGT, per germline. CDR3 size: 15 residues. The CDR3 nucleotides read TGTGCCAGCAGTCCACTAGCGGGAGGGCCAGCGGAGCAGTTCTTC. Its protein is CASSPLAGGPAEQFF.

The chain recombines TRBV18 with TRBJ1-2, with a tentative D call TRBD1 (5 bases). The CDR3 covers 13 residues. Germline loops: CDR1 KGHSH, CDR2 LQKENI. Trimming removed 6 bases at V and 2 bases at J, with 10 bases between. Here the CDR3 DNA reads TGTGCCAGCTCTCAGGACACAAACTATGGCTACACCTTC. Translating it yields CASSQDTNYGYTF.

The rearrangement links TRBV10-3 to TRBJ1-2; TRBD1 matches at 10 bases. Germline V gene lookup returns CDR1 ENHRY and CDR2 SYGVKD. Losses at the gene ends were 0 bases for V and 4 bases for J; bases not matched to a gene: 14. This CDR3 comprises 19 residues. As DNA, the CDR3 is TGTGCCATCAGTGAGTCGGCGGGACAGGGGATGGCCTCCACCTATGGCTACACCTTC. The encoded protein is CAISESAGQGMASTYGYTF.

This clone has a handful of counts. The gene calls are TRBV5-1 and TRBJ2-2, with a tentative D call TRBD2 (5 bases). This CDR3 is built from 15 residues. V shed 6 bases and J shed 0 bases, with 12 bases lying between them. Germline loops: CDR1 SGHRS, CDR2 YFSETQ. The CDR3: CASKEDGANTGELFF. The CDR3 DNA sequence: TGCGCCAGCAAGGAGGACGGCGCGAACACCGGGGAGCTGTTTTTT.

DNA of the CDR3: TGTGCCAGTAGAGACAGGGGGCCTTCGAACACTGAAGCTTTCTTT. Amino acid sequence: CASRDRGPSNTEAFF. The J gene is TRBJ1-1, the V gene TRBV19, with 10 bases lining up with TRBD1. With 6 bases clipped from V and 1 base from J, the junction kept 5 bases outside the gene matches. CDR1 LNHDA and CDR2 SQIVND come from the germline V gene (reference sequence). The CDR3 contains 15 residues. Together with reference TRBV19 and TRBJ1-1, the CDR3 gives the full variable domain: DGGITQSPKYLFRKEGQNVTLSCEQNLNHDAMYWYRQDPGQGLRLIYYSQIVNDFQKGDIAEGYSVSREKKESFPLTVTSAQKNPTAFYLCASRDRGPSNTEAFFGQGTRLTVV.

V gene TRBV7-9 combines with J gene TRBJ2-3; 13 bases map to TRBD2. Per the germline V gene, CDR1 is SEHNR and CDR2 is FQNEAQ (reference sequence). Trimming removed 4 bases from V and 4 bases from J; junction bases left unmatched: 2. The CDR3 consists of 15 residues. In DNA, the CDR3 is TGTGCCAGCAGCTGGACTAGCGGGAGCTCAGATACGCAGTATTTT. It translates to CASSWTSGSSDTQYF.

The sample holds a few counts of this clone. This rearrangement joins TRBV7-9 to TRBJ1-6, with D unclear. V shed 4 bases and J shed 13 bases, with 17 bases lying between them. This CDR3 region has 14 residues. Per germline, CDR1 SEHNR and CDR2 FQNEAQ (reference sequence). The CDR3 loop is CASSSGSSADPLHF. The CDR3 DNA is TGTGCCAGCAGCTCGGGATCCTCTGCCGATCCCCTCCACTTT. The full variable domain, with the rest looked up from reference TRBV7-9 and TRBJ1-6, is DTGVSQNPRHKITKRGQNVTFRCDPISEHNRLYWYRQTLGQGPEFLTYFQNEAQLEKSRLLSDRFSAERPKGSFSTLEIQRTEQGDSAMYLCASSSGSSADPLHFGNGTRLTVT.

The chain is built from TRBV25-1 and TRBJ2-2, with a tentative D call TRBD2 (7 bases). Germline V gene data show CDR1 as MGHDK and CDR2 as SYGVNS. The length of the CDR3 is 15 residues. Trimming pared 10 bases from V and 4 bases from J, leaving 19 bases between. Here the CDR3 DNA reads TGTGCCACCTTACCCAGGGGAGGGCGCACCGGGGAGCTGTTTTTT. This encodes CATLPRGGRTGELFF.

The chain carries TRBV10-3 and TRBJ2-1, with TRBD2 identical over 14 bases. V shed 10 bases, J shed 2 bases, and the junction held 1 base outside the gene matches. Germline-derived CDR1 and CDR2 are ENHRY and SYGVKD. This CDR3 comprises 14 residues. The CDR3 spells CATGLAGAYNEQFF. DNA for the CDR3: TGTGCCACGGGACTAGCGGGAGCCTACAATGAGCAGTTCTTC.